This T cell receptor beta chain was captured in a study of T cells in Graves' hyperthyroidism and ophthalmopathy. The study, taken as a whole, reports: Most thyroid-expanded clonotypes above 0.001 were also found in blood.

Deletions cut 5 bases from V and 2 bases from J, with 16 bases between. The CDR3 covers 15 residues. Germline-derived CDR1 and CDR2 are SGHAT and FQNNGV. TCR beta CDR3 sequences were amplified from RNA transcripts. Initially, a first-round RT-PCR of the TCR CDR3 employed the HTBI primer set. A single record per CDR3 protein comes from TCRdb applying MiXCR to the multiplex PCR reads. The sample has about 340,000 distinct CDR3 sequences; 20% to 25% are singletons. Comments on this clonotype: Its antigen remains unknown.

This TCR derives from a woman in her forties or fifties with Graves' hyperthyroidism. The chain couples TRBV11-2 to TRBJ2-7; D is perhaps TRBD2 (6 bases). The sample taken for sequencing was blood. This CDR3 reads CASSRVLAQTYEQYF. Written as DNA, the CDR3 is TGTGCCAGCAGCCGGGTGCTAGCGCAGACCTACGAGCAGTACTTC.